What follows is one T cell receptor beta chain and its context. Antigen: not known. These data come from a study of monozygotic twins with inflammatory bowel disease. Overall study findings and caveats: Patients with IBD had less TCRbeta diversity (inverse Simpson) than their healthy co-twins. Support for any single strong IBD-associated signal or clonotype was not found. IBD patients exhibited fewer clonotypes shared with other individuals than healthy twins, particularly with disease activity.

CDR1 is LGHNA and CDR2 is YSLEER in the germline V gene. CDR3 length: 15 residues. TCRdb reprocessed the 5' RACE reads, keeping one entry per CDR3 protein, no DNA. The sample table sets out 140,000 to 150,000 distinct CDR3 sequences. The sequencing sample was made of blood. This TCR was sampled from a human donor with ulcerative colitis or Crohn's disease, or a healthy co-twin of an affected twin (not recorded which). This chain connects TRBV4-3 to TRBJ2-7. The CDR3 spells CASSQGQDRFYEQYF.